The 10 T cell receptor beta chains reported below all come from one sample, sequenced in a study of shared clonotypes between healthy human individuals. Profiled with immunoSEQ multiplex PCR; TCRdb holds only in-frame clones, not every one. The sample yields over 800,000 clones, approximately 92% seen once. Cells designated naive CD8 were CD45RO-negative and were positively selected for CCR7, with terminally differentiated effector memory CD45RA+ cells excluded. Sequencing was carried out using naive CD8+ T cells sorted from blood. Receptor source: a young man in good health.

The chain uses TRBV29-1 and TRBJ2-1; D uncertain. Per the germline V gene, CDR1 is SQVTM and CDR2 is ANQGSEA. Trimming left V 3 bases short and J 5 bases short, with 8 bases between. This CDR3 has 12 residues. The CDR3 region is CSVDWSDNEQFF. In DNA, the CDR3 is TGCAGCGTTGATTGGTCGGACAATGAGCAGTTCTTC.

With respect to this clone: Within the sample, other DNA sequences also encode this same CDR3. This sequence joins TRBV11-2 and TRBJ2-1, with unresolved D. Germline V gene sequence: CDR1 SGHAT, CDR2 FQNNGV. The V and J ends lost 1 base and 0 bases respectively, with 4 bases between them. This CDR3 is 14 amino acids long. CDR3 sequence: CASSLGGSYNEQFF. CDR3 DNA: TGTGCCAGCAGCTTAGGGGGCTCCTACAATGAGCAGTTCTTC.

The J gene is TRBJ2-3, the V gene TRBV7-8; 15 nucleotides agree with TRBD2. Germline CDR1 and CDR2: SGHVS and FQNEAQ. Trimming removed 5 bases from V and 0 bases from J; junction bases left unmatched: 3. This CDR3 is 17 amino acids long. The CDR3 DNA is TGTGCCAGCAGCCTGGGACTAGCGGGGGGAAGCACAGATACGCAGTATTTT. It specifies CASSLGLAGGSTDTQYF.

This chain joins TRBV19 and TRBJ1-5, with unresolved D. The length of the CDR3 is 17 residues. Germline V lookup: CDR1 LNHDA, CDR2 SQIVND (reference sequence). V was trimmed by 3 bases and J by 0 bases, leaving 15 bases between them. The DNA of the CDR3 is TGTGCCAGTAGTATCCCCTGGACGGACCTTAGCAATCAGCCCCAGCATTTT. Translating gives CASSIPWTDLSNQPQHF.

The V and J genes are TRBV5-5 and TRBJ2-7, with 8 bases matching TRBD1. The CDR3 is made up of 14 amino acids. Germline V gene data show CDR1 as SGHKS and CDR2 as YYEKEE (reference sequence). Trimming removed 4 bases from V and 3 bases from J; junction bases left unmatched: 6. Written as DNA, the CDR3 is TGTGCCAGCAGCGTCGACAGGGGATACTACGAGCAGTACTTC. Translating gives CASSVDRGYYEQYF.

The chain combines TRBV6-1 with TRBJ2-7, with TRBD2 identical over 7 bases. The CDR3 sequence is 17 residues long. V shed 1 base and J 0 bases; nucleotides not matched to a gene: 9. The germline CDR1 and CDR2 sequences are MNHNS and SASEGT. CDR3 coding DNA: TGTGCCAGCAGTGAAGGAACAGGAGTAGCGGGCTCCTACGAGCAGTACTTC. Translating it yields CASSEGTGVAGSYEQYF.

This clone was seen many times. The same CDR3 can be traced to other DNA sequences in this sample. V is TRBV9 and J is TRBJ1-2; D is unresolved. Trimming removed 2 bases at V and 7 bases at J, with 9 bases between. This CDR3 contains 12 residues. Germline V gene lookup returns CDR1 SGDLS and CDR2 YYNGEE. DNA of the CDR3: TGTGCCAGCAGCGTGAACATGGGTGGCTACACCTTC. Translation: CASSVNMGGYTF.

The chain's CDR3 is CASSEQGLQETQYF. CDR3 DNA: TGTGCCAGCAGCGAACAGGGACTTCAAGAGACCCAGTACTTC. The rearrangement joins TRBV5-4 to TRBJ2-5; possibly TRBD1 or TRBD2 for D (6 bases each). The CDR3 sequence is 14 residues long. V lost 4 bases and J 2 bases, leaving 12 bases between the germline ends. The V gene's germline CDR1 is SGHNT and CDR2 YYREEE (reference sequence).

On this clone: This specimen includes other DNA sequences encoding the same CDR3. J is TRBJ2-7 and V is TRBV27; D gene uncertain. V was pared by 3 bases and J by 2 bases, with 8 bases between. CDR3 length: 13 residues. Germline assignment: CDR1 MNHEY and CDR2 SMNVEV (reference sequence). In DNA form, the CDR3 reads TGTGCCAGCAGTTTTGGGCAGCCCTACGAGCAGTACTTC. Translating gives CASSFGQPYEQYF.

In this sample, this clone turned up a few times. The V call is TRBV6-5, the J call TRBJ2-1, with TRBD2 matching over 8 bases. The germline CDR1 and CDR2 sequences are MNHEY and SVGAGI. V shed 11 bases and J 7 bases; nucleotides not matched to a gene: 10. This CDR3 spans 13 amino acids. The CDR3 region is CAATGLAGNEQFF. CDR3 DNA sequence: TGTGCCGCAACTGGACTAGCCGGGAATGAGCAGTTCTTC.